Here is one T cell receptor (beta chain) with its context. From germline, CDR1 is SGHKS and CDR2 YYEKEE (reference sequence). V lost 4 bases and J 7 bases, leaving 18 bases between the germline ends. CDR3 length: 15 amino acids. Survey-level immunoSEQ sequencing profiled the TCR beta repertoire. TCRdb's table, derived via immunoSEQ multiplex PCR, lists solely in-frame clones and lacks some. The sample holds 68,000 or so clones, approximately 92% seen once. The sample consisted of PBMCs. This chain connects TRBV5-5 to TRBJ1-5; D is unclear. This TCR was recovered from a man in his forties with rheumatoid arthritis. CDR3 DNA sequence: TGTGCCAGCAGCCGGCAAGAAGACCTTATACAGCCCCAGCATTTT. Amino acids: CASSRQEDLIQPQHF. Together with reference TRBV5-5 and TRBJ1-5, the CDR3 gives the full variable domain: DAGVTQSPTHLIKTRGQQVTLRCSPISGHKSVSWYQQVLGQGPQFIFQYYEKEERGRGNFPDRFSARQFPNYSSELNVNALLLGDSALYLCASSRQEDLIQPQHFGDGTRLSIL.